Shown below are 24 T cell receptor beta chains from a single sample sequenced in a study of shared clonotypes between healthy human individuals. Assay: immunoSEQ multiplex PCR; the TCRdb copy retains only in-frame clones and omits some. The data show roughly 2,500,000 clones, roughly 93% seen once. The sample consisted of naive CD4+ T cells from PBMCs. This sample's subset: CD45RA+ positively selected. All receptors derive from a man between 18 and 35 years old in good health. Some clones in this sample may be carry-over from other donors' samples.

This clone was seen just once. This rearrangement joins TRBV11-2 to TRBJ1-2; D possibly corresponds to TRBD1 (5 bases). The germline CDR1 and CDR2 sequences are SGHAT and FQNNGV. The CDR3 totals 14 residues. V lost 6 bases, J lost 8 bases, and 19 bases lay in between. Written as DNA, the CDR3 is TGTGCCAGCAGGTTTGGAGCAGGGTTAGGCGGCTACACCTTC. Translated: CASRFGAGLGGYTF.

The chain carries TRBV30 and TRBJ2-7; the match to TRBD1 covers 10 bases. The ends lost 4 bases at V and 4 bases at J; junction bases unmatched: 10. Germline loops: CDR1 GTSNPN, CDR2 SVGIG (reference sequence). The CDR3 length is 15 residues. The CDR3 loop reads CAWTKSGTGAYEQYF. In DNA, the CDR3 is TGTGCCTGGACCAAATCAGGGACAGGGGCATACGAGCAGTACTTC.

The gene calls are TRBV7-9 and TRBJ1-2; tentative D call: TRBD1 (6 bases). Per germline, CDR1 SEHNR and CDR2 FQNEAQ (reference sequence). The CDR3 totals 14 residues. V lost 2 bases and J lost 8, with 15 bases in between. The DNA of the CDR3 is TGTGCCAGCAGCTTATCCCAGGGGCTAGAGGGCTACACCTTC. Its protein product is CASSLSQGLEGYTF.

CDR3 protein: CASSLAGAYNEQFF. Written as DNA, the CDR3 is TGCGCCAGCAGCCTAGCGGGAGCCTACAATGAGCAGTTCTTC. The chain recombines TRBV4-3 with TRBJ2-1; TRBD2 aligns across 9 bases. Germline V gene lookup returns CDR1 LGHNA and CDR2 YSLEER. The CDR3 extends over 14 amino acids. V trimming: 4 bases; J trimming: 2 bases; junction bases outside the gene matches: 0.

Regarding this clone: The identical CDR3 is also encoded by other nucleotide sequences in the sample. V usage is TRBV7-2 and J usage is TRBJ2-3; D remains unclear. The V end lost 5 bases, the J end lost 1 base, and 7 bases lay between the germline ends. Germline assignment: CDR1 SGHTA and CDR2 FQGNSA. The CDR3 has 13 amino acids. The CDR3 is CASSPPGTDTQYF. The CDR3 nucleotides are TGTGCCAGCAGCCCCCCGGGCACAGATACGCAGTATTTT.

The chain uses TRBV9 and TRBJ2-1, with a possible D match to TRBD2 (6 bases). CDR3 length equals 15 residues. V lost 1 base to trimming and J lost 6 bases, with 14 bases between them. Germline V gene sequence: CDR1 SGDLS, CDR2 YYNGEE. The CDR3 nucleotides read TGTGCCAGCAGCGTATCTCCCGTCGGGGGCAATGAGCAGTTCTTC. This translates into CASSVSPVGGNEQFF.

This chain links TRBV7-9 with TRBJ1-1; D is uncertain. CDR1 SEHNR and CDR2 FQNEAQ come from the germline V gene (reference sequence). The length of the CDR3 is 18 residues. Trimming took 2 bases from V and 4 from J, leaving 23 bases between them. CDR3 bases: TGTGCCAGCAGCTTAATGCAGTGGGCAGCGGCAAGGTCCACTGAAGCTTTCTTT. As protein: CASSLMQWAAARSTEAFF.

On this clone itself: The same CDR3 also results from other DNA sequences found in this sample. The gene calls are TRBV9 and TRBJ2-1; D may be TRBD2 (6 bases). Trimming shortened V by 0 bases and J by 4 bases, and 11 bases separated the two germline ends. This CDR3 comprises 15 residues. Germline-derived CDR1 and CDR2 are SGDLS and YYNGEE. The CDR3 loop is CASSVAGAPYNEQFF. CDR3 bases: TGTGCCAGCAGCGTAGCGGGAGCACCATACAATGAGCAGTTCTTC.

The rearrangement uses TRBV2 and TRBJ1-1, with a possible D match to TRBD1 (5 bases). CDR1 and CDR2 (germline): SNHLY, FYNNEI. The CDR3 runs 12 residues. V was trimmed by 11 bases and J by 6 bases, leaving 16 bases between them. CDR3 sequence: CAGTRQSPEAFF. CDR3 nucleotide sequence: TGTGCCGGGACTAGACAGAGTCCTGAAGCTTTCTTT.

V is TRBV7-2 and J is TRBJ2-7; 8 nucleotides line up with TRBD1. Germline values: CDR1 SGHTA, CDR2 FQGNSA. V gave up 6 bases and J gave up 3 bases; unmatched junction bases: 7. The CDR3 has 14 amino acids. The CDR3 nucleotides read TGTGCCAGCAGACAAAGGACAGGGAACTACGAGCAGTACTTC. Amino acid sequence: CASRQRTGNYEQYF. Drawing the rest from reference TRBV7-2 and TRBJ2-7, the complete variable domain is GAGVSQSPSNKVTEKGKDVELRCDPISGHTALYWYRQSLGQGLEFLIYFQGNSAPDKSGLPSDRFSAERTGGSVSTLTIQRTQQEDSAVYLCASRQRTGNYEQYFGPGTRLTVT.

This chain links TRBV29-1 with TRBJ2-7, with TRBD1 as a possible D gene (6 bases). Germline-derived CDR1 and CDR2 are SQVTM and ANQGSEA. Trimming removed 0 bases at V and 4 bases at J, with 10 bases between. This CDR3 is built from 13 residues. The CDR3 here is CSVEDSQGYEQYF. CDR3 sequence (DNA): TGCAGCGTTGAAGATTCACAGGGATACGAGCAGTACTTC.

The chain links TRBV5-1 to TRBJ2-7; TRBD1 is a possible D gene (6 bases). CDR1 SGHRS and CDR2 YFSETQ come from the germline V gene. The CDR3 contains 11 residues. V gave up 6 bases and J gave up 6 bases, with 10 bases separating them. The CDR3 spells CASTDRSEQYF. The CDR3 DNA is TGCGCCAGCACGGACAGAAGCGAGCAGTACTTC.

This clone came up once. This CDR3 reads CASSTGTGGFNEQFF. CDR3 nucleotide sequence: TGTGCCAGTAGTACCGGGACAGGGGGCTTCAATGAGCAGTTCTTC. J is TRBJ2-1 and V is TRBV19; 12 bases align to TRBD1. The CDR3 extends over 15 amino acids. The germline CDR1 and CDR2 sequences are LNHDA and SQIVND (reference sequence). V shed 4 bases and J 6 bases; nucleotides not matched to a gene: 4.

The V call is TRBV7-3, the J call TRBJ2-1; possible D gene TRBD1, 5 bases. From germline, CDR1 is SGHTA and CDR2 FQGTGA. Deletions cut 1 base from V and 5 bases from J, with 12 bases between. The CDR3 runs to 15 residues. CDR3 protein: CASSLMGDSHNEQFF. The DNA of the CDR3 is TGTGCCAGCAGCTTAATGGGCGACAGCCACAATGAGCAGTTCTTC.

On this clone itself: This CDR3 is also generated by other DNA sequences in the sample. V gene TRBV28 combines with J gene TRBJ1-2; D call uncertain. Germline V lookup: CDR1 MDHEN, CDR2 SYDVKM. The CDR3 is 13 amino acids. V lost 1 base and J 8 bases, leaving 11 bases between the germline ends. The CDR3 DNA reads TGTGCCAGCAGTTTATCCCGGGGAGACGGCTACACCTTC. This codes for CASSLSRGDGYTF.

The chain couples TRBV30 to TRBJ2-2; D gene uncertain. Trimming removed 3 bases at V and 4 bases at J, with 27 bases between. Germline V gene sequence: CDR1 GTSNPN, CDR2 SVGIG (reference sequence). The CDR3 runs to 19 residues. CDR3 bases: TGTGCCTGGAGCGAAATAAACAAAGAAAGGTCCCAGAGCACCGGGGAGCTGTTTTTT. It yields the protein CAWSEINKERSQSTGELFF.

This clone was detected only once. The gene calls are TRBV6-6 and TRBJ2-5, with D tentatively TRBD1 (6 bases). Germline CDR1 reads MNHNY; CDR2 reads SVGAGI (reference sequence). The V end was cut by 6 bases, the J end by 0 bases, with 11 bases between. The CDR3 runs to 14 residues. The CDR3 bases are TGTGCCAGCAGCGGACAGCGGTACCAAGAGACCCAGTACTTC. Amino acid sequence: CASSGQRYQETQYF.

Remarks on this clone: Other nucleotide sequences from this sample produce the same CDR3. The CDR3 sequence is CASSVGGIGGELFF. In DNA form, the CDR3 reads TGTGCCAGCAGCGTAGGCGGGATCGGTGGGGAGCTGTTTTTT. This chain joins TRBV9 and TRBJ2-2; D possibly corresponds to TRBD2 (6 bases). Looked up from germline, CDR1 is SGDLS and CDR2 is YYNGEE. V was trimmed by 0 bases and J by 8 bases, leaving 11 bases between them. The CDR3 is 14 residues long.

The chain is built from TRBV27 and TRBJ2-5; no firm D call. CDR1 and CDR2 from the germline V gene are MNHEY and SMNVEV (reference sequence). Trimming took off 0 bases at V and 7 bases at J, with 12 bases between the two ends. The CDR3 is made up of 14 amino acids. This chain's CDR3 is CASSLSIGAGTQYF. For the CDR3, the DNA is TGTGCCAGCAGTTTATCGATCGGCGCTGGGACCCAGTACTTC.

The rearrangement links TRBV11-2 to TRBJ2-1, with TRBD1 matching over 7 bases. Germline-derived CDR1 and CDR2 are SGHAT and FQNNGV. The CDR3 runs to 14 residues. Unmatched junction bases numbered 7, after V lost 4 bases and J lost 7 bases. The chain's CDR3 is CASSSLRGSNEQFF. CDR3 nucleotides: TGTGCCAGCAGCTCTCTCAGGGGGAGTAATGAGCAGTTCTTC.

The rearrangement joins TRBV19 to TRBJ2-1; the D gene could be TRBD1 or TRBD2 (5 bases each). V gave up 7 bases and J gave up 7 bases, with 14 bases separating them. The CDR3 is 13 amino acids. Germline V gives CDR1 LNHDA, CDR2 SQIVND (reference sequence). CDR3 DNA: TGTGCCAGTACCCTAGGGACGGTGAATGAGCAGTTCTTC. This encodes CASTLGTVNEQFF.

With respect to this clone: At the DNA level, this CDR3 is encoded by other sequences in the same sample as well. The chain recombines TRBV28 with TRBJ2-7, with TRBD1 as a possible D gene (6 bases). The germline V gene has CDR1 MDHEN and CDR2 SYDVKM. This CDR3 contains 14 residues. V dropped 6 bases and J dropped 3 bases, with 15 bases sitting between them. The CDR3 loop is CASSPGTPIYEQYF. CDR3 DNA sequence: TGTGCCAGCAGCCCCGGGACACCGATCTACGAGCAGTACTTC.

The gene calls are TRBV19 and TRBJ1-3; D is perhaps TRBD1 (5 bases). CDR1 is LNHDA, CDR2 SQIVND, per germline (reference sequence). Trimming took 3 bases from V and 4 from J, leaving 13 bases between them. The CDR3 loop spans 15 amino acids. Here the CDR3 reads CASSITAGLGNTIYF. The CDR3 nucleotides read TGTGCCAGTAGTATTACGGCGGGACTCGGAAACACCATATATTTT.

A note on this clone: In the same sample, other DNA sequences code for this CDR3. V and J are TRBV5-1 and TRBJ2-1; 7 bases agree with TRBD2. This CDR3 spans 16 amino acids. V shed 0 bases and J 4 bases; nucleotides not matched to a gene: 7. Germline CDR1 reads SGHRS; CDR2 reads YFSETQ. CDR3: CASSLGVAGGYNEQFF. CDR3 bases: TGCGCCAGCAGCTTGGGGGTAGCGGGCGGATACAATGAGCAGTTCTTC.